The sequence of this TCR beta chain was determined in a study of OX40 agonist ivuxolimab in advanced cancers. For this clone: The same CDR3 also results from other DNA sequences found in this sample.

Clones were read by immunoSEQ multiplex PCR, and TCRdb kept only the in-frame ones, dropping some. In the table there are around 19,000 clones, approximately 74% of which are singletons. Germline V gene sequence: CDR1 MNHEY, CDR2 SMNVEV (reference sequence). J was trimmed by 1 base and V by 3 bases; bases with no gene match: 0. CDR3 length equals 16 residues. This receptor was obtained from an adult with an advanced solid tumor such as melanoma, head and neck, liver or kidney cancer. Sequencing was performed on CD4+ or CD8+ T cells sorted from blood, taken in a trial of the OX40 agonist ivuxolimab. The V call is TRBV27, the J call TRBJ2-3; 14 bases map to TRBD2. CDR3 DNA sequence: TGTGCCAGCAGTTTGGGACTAGCGGGGGGCACAGATACGCAGTATTTT. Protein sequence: CASSLGLAGGTDTQYF.